This T cell receptor (beta chain) emerged from a study of T-cell memory formation after mild COVID-19. This CDR3 comprises 15 residues. Per the germline V gene, CDR1 is KGHSH and CDR2 is LQKENI. Between the trimmed V and J ends, which lost 0 bases and 8 bases, there was a span of 13 bases. From the 5' RACE reads, TCRdb called clonotypes with MiXCR, one entry per CDR3 protein. The sample lists about 470,000 distinct CDR3 sequences, about 23% occurring once. The receptor was isolated from an adult woman who had mild COVID-19 (a few samples of this study predate the infection). Cell type and time point are not known. Sequencing used PBMCs or a T cell subset sorted from them (not recorded which). V and J are TRBV18 and TRBJ2-2; D unclear. The CDR3 sequence is CASSPPGLAVGELFF. The CDR3, as DNA: TGTGCCAGCTCACCACCCGGCCTGGCCGTGGGGGAGCTGTTTTTT.